These 5 T cell receptor beta chains originate from one sample sequenced in a study of T-cell reconstitution after alpha-beta-depleted transplantation in children. TCRbeta library construction was performed incorporating unique molecular identifiers. TCRdb passed the PCR reads through MiXCR, listing each CDR3 protein once. The table records roughly 490,000 distinct CDR3 sequences, roughly 11% of them present only once. Specimen: PBMCs, mostly from graft donor cells, collected 180 days after TCRalphabeta/CD19-depleted stem cell transplant. The receptors were gathered from a female patient between 2 and 15 years old who had a stem cell transplant for aplastic anemia, so the T cells may come from the graft donor.

This chain uses TRBV13 with TRBJ1-2; D is perhaps TRBD1 (5 bases). Trimming cost V 3 bases and J 8 bases, with 13 bases left between them. CDR1 PRHDT and CDR2 FYEKMQ come from the germline V gene (reference sequence). The length of the CDR3 is 13 residues. CDR3 DNA: TGTGCCAGCAGCTTCGGACATTCAAGGGGCTACACCTTC. Its protein is CASSFGHSRGYTF.

This clonotype has a handful of counts. The chain couples TRBV12-3 or TRBV12-4 to TRBJ1-1; 7 bases are shared with TRBD1. The trim removed 6 bases at V and 1 base at J, leaving 2 bases unmatched. The CDR3 has 13 residues. CDR3: CASSQGGNTEAFF. In DNA form, the CDR3 reads TGTGCCAGCAGCCAGGGGGGGAACACTGAAGCTTTCTTT.

The gene calls are TRBV12-3 or TRBV12-4 and TRBJ2-5; D ambiguous. This CDR3 is built from 13 residues. V lost 6 bases and J 3 bases, leaving 11 bases between the germline ends. This chain's CDR3 is CASSPSLEETQYF. The DNA for the CDR3 is TGTGCCAGCAGCCCCTCGCTTGAAGAGACCCAGTACTTC.

This rearrangement joins TRBV20-1 to TRBJ2-1; 7 bases align to TRBD2. The V gene's germline CDR1 is DFQATT and CDR2 SNEGSKA (reference sequence). The V gene end was trimmed by 5 bases and the J gene end by 7 bases; junction bases not matched to a gene: 8. This CDR3 contains 13 residues. DNA for the CDR3: TGCAGTGCTCCGCGGGAGCTGTGGAATGAGCAGTTCTTC. It encodes CSAPRELWNEQFF.

This clonotype turned up a few times. This chain links TRBV7-9 with TRBJ1-1; D is undetermined. V was clipped by 3 bases and J by 3 bases, with 8 bases between them. The CDR3 has 13 amino acids. Germline CDR1 is SEHNR and CDR2 is FQNEAQ (reference sequence). The CDR3 region is CASSFNGYTEAFF. CDR3 coding DNA: TGTGCCAGCAGCTTTAACGGTTACACTGAAGCTTTCTTT. Drawing the rest from reference TRBV7-9 and TRBJ1-1, the complete variable domain is DTGVSQNPRHKITKRGQNVTFRCDPISEHNRLYWYRQTLGQGPEFLTYFQNEAQLEKSRLLSDRFSAERPKGSFSTLEIQRTEQGDSAMYLCASSFNGYTEAFFGQGTRLTVV.